These T cell receptor beta chains were read from a single sample in a study of OX40 agonist ivuxolimab in advanced cancers. Measured with immunoSEQ multiplex PCR; TCRdb has only the in-frame clones, and not every one. The sample yields some 64,000 clones, more than 90% seen once. Sequencing was performed on CD4+ or CD8+ T cells sorted from blood, taken in a trial of the OX40 agonist ivuxolimab. The receptors here all came from an adult with an advanced solid tumor such as melanoma, head and neck, liver or kidney cancer. Both conserved end residues are part of each CDR3. The D gene is left open where the match is weak. Rows may omit the clone size; those that give it use once, few, many or a size class.

j_call: TRBJ2-5; d_call: -; clone_size: -; v_call: TRBV5-5; cdr3_aa: CASSLTLWGETQYF; cdr3_nt: TGTGCCAGCAGCTTGACCCTCTGGGGAGAGACCCAGTACTTC
j_call: TRBJ1-1; d_call: -; clone_size: -; v_call: TRBV6-1; cdr3_aa: CASSEVGAVNTEAFF; cdr3_nt: TGTGCCAGCAGTGAAGTTGGGGCAGTGAACACTGAAGCTTTCTTT
j_call: TRBJ2-5; d_call: -; clone_size: -; v_call: TRBV5-1; cdr3_aa: CASSEGTFQETQYF; cdr3_nt: TGCGCCAGCAGCGAAGGGACTTTCCAAGAGACCCAGTACTTC
j_call: TRBJ1-1; d_call: TRBD1; clone_size: -; v_call: TRBV5-1; cdr3_aa: CASSLEGQGGEAFF; cdr3_nt: TGCGCCAGCAGCTTAGAGGGACAGGGGGGTGAAGCTTTCTTT
j_call: TRBJ2-2; d_call: -; clone_size: few; v_call: TRBV6-6; cdr3_aa: CASSKSTGTGELFF; cdr3_nt: TGTGCCAGCAGTAAGAGTACAGGGACCGGGGAGCTGTTTTTT
j_call: TRBJ2-7; d_call: TRBD1; clone_size: -; v_call: TRBV5-6; cdr3_aa: CASSPDRGSYEQYF; cdr3_nt: TGTGCCAGCAGCCCCGACAGGGGCTCCTACGAGCAGTACTTC
j_call: TRBJ1-4; d_call: -; clone_size: once; v_call: TRBV10-3; cdr3_aa: CAISPGEGNEKLFF; cdr3_nt: TGTGCCATCAGCCCAGGGGAGGGTAATGAAAAACTGTTTTTT
j_call: TRBJ2-7; d_call: -; clone_size: -; v_call: TRBV30; cdr3_aa: CAWRVTGKIYEQYF; cdr3_nt: TGTGCCTGGAGAGTAACAGGGAAGATCTACGAGCAGTACTTC
j_call: TRBJ1-4; d_call: TRBD1; clone_size: -; v_call: TRBV9; cdr3_aa: CASNQQGANEKLFF; cdr3_nt: TGTGCCAGCAACCAACAGGGGGCAAATGAAAAACTGTTTTTT
j_call: TRBJ1-1; d_call: -; clone_size: once; v_call: TRBV6-1; cdr3_aa: CASSEGGNPEAFF; cdr3_nt: TGTGCCAGCAGTGAGGGGGGAAATCCTGAAGCTTTCTTT
j_call: TRBJ1-3; d_call: -; clone_size: -; v_call: TRBV5-1; cdr3_aa: CASSLDRDSGNTIYF; cdr3_nt: TGCGCCAGCAGCTTGGACAGGGACTCTGGAAACACCATATATTTT
j_call: TRBJ2-5; d_call: -; clone_size: -; v_call: TRBV18; cdr3_aa: CASSPLGPGALQETQYF; cdr3_nt: TGTGCCAGCTCACCCCTCGGACCGGGGGCCCTCCAAGAGACCCAGTACTTC